The rows below give T cell receptor beta chains drawn from one sample of a study of blood T cell repertoires in COVID-19. Sequencing was performed with immunoSEQ multiplex PCR; in TCRdb, only in-frame clones are kept and a portion is missing. The table lists about 200,000 clones, about 79% of them singletons, with about 12% in the top ten. Material for sequencing was peripheral blood. These receptor sequences come from a human donor in a cohort sampled during active COVID-19. Each CDR3 is given with its conserved first and last residue. Each record gives: D gene, clone size, V gene, J gene, CDR3 DNA, CDR3 protein. The D gene is left open where the match is weak. Clone size is given for some rows only: seen once, a few or many times, or a class if the clone is expanded.

d_call: NA
clone_size: NA
v_call: TRBV20-1
j_call: TRBJ1-1
cdr3_nt: TGCAGTGCTCTGCGGGGGACTGAAGCTTTCTTT
cdr3_aa: CSALRGTEAFF

d_call: NA
clone_size: NA
v_call: TRBV27
j_call: TRBJ2-1
cdr3_nt: TGTGCCAGCAGTTTTCGGGAAGGGATCTACAATGAGCAGTTCTTC
cdr3_aa: CASSFREGIYNEQFF

d_call: TRBD2
clone_size: few
v_call: TRBV4-2
j_call: TRBJ2-2
cdr3_nt: TGTGCCAGCAGCCAATCACTAGCGGGAGGGACCGGGGAGCTGTTTTTT
cdr3_aa: CASSQSLAGGTGELFF

d_call: TRBD2
clone_size: NA
v_call: TRBV7-8
j_call: TRBJ2-2
cdr3_nt: TGTGCCAGCAGCCCTCAAGCGGGAGCAGGCACCGGGGAGCTGTTTTTT
cdr3_aa: CASSPQAGAGTGELFF

d_call: TRBD1
clone_size: NA
v_call: TRBV14
j_call: TRBJ2-7
cdr3_nt: TGTGCCAGCAGCCTATTACCCCAGACAGGGGCAGGGGACGAGCAGTACTTC
cdr3_aa: CASSLLPQTGAGDEQYF

d_call: TRBD1
clone_size: NA
v_call: TRBV11-2
j_call: TRBJ1-6
cdr3_nt: TGTGCCAGCTCCAGGACAGGGGGATACCTGAGAGTGAATTCACCCCTCCACTTT
cdr3_aa: CASSRTGGYLRVNSPLHF

d_call: NA
clone_size: NA
v_call: TRBV20-1
j_call: TRBJ2-4
cdr3_nt: TGCAGTGCTAGTTCGGAGAACATTCAGTACTTC
cdr3_aa: CSASSENIQYF

d_call: TRBD2
clone_size: NA
v_call: TRBV7-9
j_call: TRBJ2-1
cdr3_nt: TGTGCCAGCAGCTCGGGACTAGCGGAGAGGGGTGAGCAGTTCTTC
cdr3_aa: CASSSGLAERGEQFF

d_call: NA
clone_size: NA
v_call: TRBV27
j_call: TRBJ2-7
cdr3_nt: TGTGCCAGCAGTCCCTCGGGGGACCCTCTGAACGAGCAGTACTTC
cdr3_aa: CASSPSGDPLNEQYF

d_call: NA
clone_size: NA
v_call: TRBV9
j_call: TRBJ2-1
cdr3_nt: TGTGCCAGCAGCGTTGGTCTAGACGATGAGCAGTTCTTC
cdr3_aa: CASSVGLDDEQFF

d_call: NA
clone_size: NA
v_call: TRBV3-1/TRBV3-2
j_call: TRBJ2-4
cdr3_nt: TGTGCCAGCAGCCAAGAAGGCACTACAGCCTACGGGGACATTCAGTACTTC
cdr3_aa: CASSQEGTTAYGDIQYF

d_call: NA
clone_size: NA
v_call: TRBV5-1
j_call: TRBJ2-3
cdr3_nt: TGCGCCAGCAGCTTGTTCGTGGCGGTGGGAGATACGCAGTATTTT
cdr3_aa: CASSLFVAVGDTQYF

d_call: TRBD2
clone_size: NA
v_call: TRBV4-1
j_call: TRBJ2-1
cdr3_nt: TGCGCCAGCAGCCCTCGGCCGAGACTAGCGGTCGATGAGCAGTTCTTC
cdr3_aa: CASSPRPRLAVDEQFF

d_call: NA
clone_size: NA
v_call: TRBV4-1
j_call: TRBJ1-5
cdr3_nt: TGCGCCAGCAGCCCCCGGGGGGTAAATCAGCCCCAGCATTTT
cdr3_aa: CASSPRGVNQPQHF

d_call: TRBD1
clone_size: NA
v_call: TRBV28
j_call: TRBJ2-7
cdr3_nt: TGTGCCAGCAGTCCCGGGACAGCCCACTACGAGCAGTACTTC
cdr3_aa: CASSPGTAHYEQYF

d_call: TRBD1
clone_size: NA
v_call: TRBV29-1
j_call: TRBJ2-3
cdr3_nt: TGCAGCGTCAGGGACAGGTGGGGCACAGATACGCAGTATTTT
cdr3_aa: CSVRDRWGTDTQYF

d_call: TRBD1
clone_size: NA
v_call: TRBV7-8
j_call: TRBJ2-1
cdr3_nt: TGTGCCAGCAGCTTCGGACAGGGCGTCGGCAATGAGCAGTTCTTC
cdr3_aa: CASSFGQGVGNEQFF

d_call: NA
clone_size: NA
v_call: TRBV4-1
j_call: TRBJ1-5
cdr3_nt: TGCGCCAGCAGCCAAGGCAGGGCCGGTCAGCCCCAGCATTTT
cdr3_aa: CASSQGRAGQPQHF

d_call: NA
clone_size: few
v_call: TRBV19
j_call: TRBJ1-1
cdr3_nt: TGTGCCAGTAGTCCACCTCACTTCGGAGGGCTCCCTGAAGCTTTCTTT
cdr3_aa: CASSPPHFGGLPEAFF